The 24 T cell receptor beta chains presented below share a single source sample, sequenced in a study of blood T cell repertoires in COVID-19. Assay used: immunoSEQ multiplex PCR; TCRdb lists only in-frame clones, some missing. The sample shows roughly 86,000 clones, about 86% of them seen only once. Sequenced sample: peripheral blood. The receptors derive from a man aged 60 to 69 with acute or convalescent COVID-19.

The V call is TRBV7-2, the J call TRBJ1-1, with a possible D match to TRBD1 (5 bases). The CDR3 loop spans 14 amino acids. Germline loops: CDR1 SGHTA, CDR2 FQGNSA. Deletions cut 5 bases from V and 3 bases from J, with 13 bases between. The chain's CDR3 is CASSPQGSDTEAFF. CDR3 nucleotide sequence: TGTGCCAGCAGCCCGCAGGGTAGTGACACTGAAGCTTTCTTT.

DNA for the CDR3: TGTGCCAGCAGCCCCAGCGGGGGGGAATACAATGAGCAGTTCTTC. Translated: CASSPSGGEYNEQFF. J is TRBJ2-1 and V is TRBV7-2; 10 bases fit TRBD2. The V and J ends lost 5 bases and 4 bases, in that order; junction bases with no gene match: 5. Germline V lookup: CDR1 SGHTA, CDR2 FQGNSA. The CDR3 loop spans 15 amino acids.

The chain has TRBV7-3 and TRBJ2-3; 10 nucleotides align to TRBD1. With 5 bases clipped from V and 6 bases from J, the junction kept 14 bases outside the gene matches. Germline CDR1 is SGHTA and CDR2 is FQGTGA. The CDR3 covers 17 residues. This CDR3 is CASSQSPGQGWGDTQYF. DNA for the CDR3: TGTGCCAGCAGCCAATCCCCGGGACAGGGGTGGGGGGATACGCAGTATTTT.

The chain carries TRBV7-2 and TRBJ2-2, with 7 bases aligning to TRBD1. V shed 4 bases, J shed 3 bases, and the junction held 5 bases outside the gene matches. Germline V gene data show CDR1 as SGHTA and CDR2 as FQGNSA. The CDR3 is 15 amino acids. The CDR3 DNA is TGTGCCAGCAGCTCCGGGACAGAATACACCGGGGAGCTGTTTTTT. Translated: CASSSGTEYTGELFF. Full variable domain (missing parts from reference TRBV7-2 and TRBJ2-2): GAGVSQSPSNKVTEKGKDVELRCDPISGHTALYWYRQSLGQGLEFLIYFQGNSAPDKSGLPSDRFSAERTGGSVSTLTIQRTQQEDSAVYLCASSSGTEYTGELFFGEGSRLTVL.

On this clone: Germline is not matched at one junction end, which may reflect a read error. The rearrangement joins TRBV27 to TRBJ1-4, with 10 bases identical to TRBD1. This CDR3 is built from 18 residues. CDR1 is MNHEY, CDR2 SMNVEV, per germline (reference sequence). CDR3 region: CASILTGTGDIPKEKLFF. The DNA of the CDR3 is TGTGCCAGCATATTAACCGGGACAGGGGATATCCCTAAAGAAAAACTGTTTTTT.

V is TRBV4-1 and J is TRBJ2-3, with D unresolved. The V and J ends lost 2 bases and 3 bases respectively, with 15 bases between them. CDR3 length equals 16 residues. Germline CDR1 reads MGHRA; CDR2 reads YSYEKL. DNA for the CDR3: TGCGCCAGCAGCCAAAAGGCGCAGGATTGGACAGATACGCAGTATTTT. This codes for CASSQKAQDWTDTQYF.

Written as DNA, the CDR3 is TGTGCCAGCAGTAACAGTGGGTCCGGGGAGCTGTTTTTT. Its translation is CASSNSGSGELFF. The chain uses TRBV27 and TRBJ2-2; D is unresolved. The germline V gene has CDR1 MNHEY and CDR2 SMNVEV (reference sequence). V was trimmed by 5 bases and J by 6 bases, leaving 10 bases between them. This CDR3 has 13 amino acids.

The chain combines TRBV2 with TRBJ2-7; the match to TRBD1 covers 9 bases. CDR1 SNHLY and CDR2 FYNNEI come from the germline V gene. V trimming: 6 bases; J trimming: 0 bases; junction bases outside the gene matches: 12. The length of the CDR3 is 17 residues. The DNA for the CDR3 is TGTGCCAGCAGCCAACTTTCCGGGACAGGGAGCTCCTACGAGCAGTACTTC. Its protein product is CASSQLSGTGSSYEQYF.

V is TRBV6-4 and J is TRBJ1-5; perhaps TRBD1 as D (6 bases). Trimming removed 3 bases at V and 1 base at J, with 10 bases between. CDR3 size: 15 residues. The germline gives CDR1 MRHNA, CDR2 SNTAGT. CDR3 DNA sequence: TGTGCCAGCAGTGAACAGGGCCTCAGCAATCAGCCCCAGCATTTT. This translates into CASSEQGLSNQPQHF.

J is TRBJ2-3 and V is TRBV3-1 (or the pseudogene TRBV3-2), with D possibly matching TRBD2 (6 bases). V lost 1 base and J 0 bases, leaving 11 bases between the germline ends. The CDR3 sequence is 16 residues long. CDR1 is LGHDT, CDR2 YNNKEL, per germline (reference sequence). CDR3 coding DNA: TGTGCCAGCAGCCAAGTCGGCCTAGCGAGCACAGATACGCAGTATTTT. It yields the protein CASSQVGLASTDTQYF.

The rearrangement links TRBV18 to TRBJ2-7, with 8 bases fitting TRBD1. The CDR3 loop spans 14 amino acids. Germline-derived CDR1 and CDR2 are KGHSH and LQKENI. Trimming cost V 5 bases and J 3 bases; bases outside gene matches: 6. CDR3 protein: CASSVPGQDYEQYF. The CDR3, as DNA: TGTGCCAGCTCAGTTCCGGGACAGGACTACGAGCAGTACTTC.

This rearrangement joins TRBV3-1 (or the pseudogene TRBV3-2) to TRBJ1-5; D is ambiguous. Germline-derived CDR1 and CDR2 are LGHDT and YNNKEL (reference sequence). The V end was cut by 2 bases, the J end by 0 bases, with 5 bases between. The length of the CDR3 is 14 residues. This CDR3 is CASSQSGSNQPQHF. DNA for the CDR3: TGTGCCAGCAGCCAATCAGGTAGCAATCAGCCCCAGCATTTT.

V gene TRBV5-4 combines with J gene TRBJ2-3, with 11 bases identical to TRBD2. The junction had 10 bases not matched to a gene; V was cut back by 4 bases and J by 3 bases. The CDR3 length is 17 residues. CDR1 and CDR2 (germline): SGHNT, YYREEE (reference sequence). This chain's CDR3 is CASSASPSGGRTDTQYF. The CDR3, as DNA: TGTGCCAGCAGCGCCTCCCCTAGCGGGGGGAGGACAGATACGCAGTATTTT.

The chain is built from TRBV4-3 and TRBJ1-2; maybe TRBD1 (5 bases). The CDR3 extends over 15 amino acids. Germline CDR1 is LGHNA and CDR2 is YSLEER. Trimming removed 0 bases from V and 5 bases from J, with 13 bases in between. The CDR3 region has the DNA TGCGCCAGCAGCCAAGATCAGGGCAGTTGGTATGGCTACACCTTC. Encoded protein: CASSQDQGSWYGYTF.

The CDR3 loop is CASSQEDRRKGSGNTIYF. The CDR3 nucleotides are TGCGCCAGCAGCCAAGAAGATCGCAGGAAGGGGTCTGGAAACACCATATATTTT. The genes are TRBV4-1 and TRBJ1-3, with a possible D match to TRBD1 (5 bases). The germline V gene has CDR1 MGHRA and CDR2 YSYEKL. V was clipped by 0 bases and J by 1 base, with 16 bases between them. This CDR3 is 18 amino acids long.

The rearrangement links TRBV6-5 to TRBJ1-2, with a possible D match to TRBD1 (5 bases). V gave up 4 bases and J gave up 5 bases, with 20 bases separating them. The germline V gene has CDR1 MNHEY and CDR2 SVGAGI. The CDR3 is 16 residues long. The CDR3 DNA sequence: TGTGCCAGCAGTTTATCTGGCGGCGGGGCGTTATATGGCTACACCTTC. As protein: CASSLSGGGALYGYTF.

V is TRBV7-8 and J is TRBJ1-6, with 7 bases lining up with TRBD1. The length of the CDR3 is 16 residues. Germline lookup yields CDR1 SGHVS and CDR2 FQNEAQ. The V and J ends lost 5 bases and 3 bases, in that order; junction bases with no gene match: 7. The CDR3: CASSTDRLYYNSPLHF. The CDR3 nucleotides are TGTGCCAGCAGCACGGACAGGTTGTACTATAATTCACCCCTCCACTTT.

This sequence joins TRBV7-2 and TRBJ1-2; unclear D gene. CDR1 and CDR2 (germline): SGHTA, FQGNSA. The V end was cut by 0 bases, the J end by 4 bases, with 12 bases between. There are 15 residues in the CDR3. The CDR3 is CASSLAGDYSYGYTF. CDR3 DNA sequence: TGTGCCAGCAGCTTAGCAGGCGACTACTCCTATGGCTACACCTTC. Based on the CDR3 plus reference TRBV7-2 and TRBJ1-2, the full variable domain is GAGVSQSPSNKVTEKGKDVELRCDPISGHTALYWYRQSLGQGLEFLIYFQGNSAPDKSGLPSDRFSAERTGGSVSTLTIQRTQQEDSAVYLCASSLAGDYSYGYTFGSGTRLTVV.

The gene calls are TRBV10-3 and TRBJ2-6; 7 bases align to TRBD1. The trim removed 3 bases at V and 2 bases at J, leaving 1 base unmatched. The CDR3 consists of 15 residues. The germline CDR1 and CDR2 sequences are ENHRY and SYGVKD. The CDR3, as DNA: TGTGCCATCAGTGACACAGGGGCTGGGGCCAACGTCCTGACTTTC. Protein sequence: CAISDTGAGANVLTF.

Turning to this clone: An end of the junction does not agree with germline; a read error may underlie this. The V and J genes are TRBV7-9 and TRBJ2-1; maybe TRBD2 (5 bases). The germline CDR1 and CDR2 sequences are SEHNR and FQNEAQ (reference sequence). This CDR3 is built from 13 residues. The CDR3 sequence: CACRRVNYNEQFF. CDR3 DNA: TGTGCCTGCAGGCGGGTCAACTACAATGAGCAGTTCTTC.

The chain recombines TRBV6-6 with TRBJ2-1; 11 nucleotides align to TRBD2. The CDR3 length is 14 residues. Germline CDR1 and CDR2: MNHNY and SVGAGI (reference sequence). Trimming at V came to 5 bases and at J to 6 bases, leaving 3 bases not matched to a gene. Here the CDR3 DNA reads TGTGCCAGCAGTCTAGCGGGGGGACCCAATGAGCAGTTCTTC. It specifies CASSLAGGPNEQFF.

The chain has TRBV24-1 and TRBJ2-2; 9 bases map to TRBD1. J was trimmed by 4 bases and V by 5 bases; bases with no gene match: 7. This CDR3 region has 16 residues. Looked up from germline, CDR1 is KGHDR and CDR2 is SFDVKD. The CDR3 DNA is TGTGCCACCAGTGCAACGGGACAGGGCGGCACCGGGGAGCTGTTTTTT. Protein product: CATSATGQGGTGELFF.

The gene calls are TRBV7-2 and TRBJ2-5, with 11 bases that match TRBD1. This CDR3 is 15 amino acids long. The V gene end was trimmed by 3 bases and the J gene end by 4 bases; junction bases not matched to a gene: 4. Germline CDR1 reads SGHTA; CDR2 reads FQGNSA. CDR3 residues: CASSFEGQGVETQYF. The CDR3 region has the DNA TGTGCCAGCAGCTTCGAGGGACAGGGGGTAGAGACCCAGTACTTC.

The rearrangement joins TRBV7-3 to TRBJ2-3; 10 nucleotides agree with TRBD2. The J segment lost 4 bases and the V segment lost 1 base, leaving 2 bases of the junction unmatched. The CDR3 has 15 amino acids. Germline CDR1 is SGHTA and CDR2 is FQGTGA. For the CDR3, the DNA is TGTGCCAGCAGCTTAAGCGGACTAGCGGCAGATACGCAGTATTTT. It yields the protein CASSLSGLAADTQYF.